A single count supports the clone carrying this T cell receptor (beta chain). Profiled with immunoSEQ multiplex PCR; TCRdb holds only in-frame clones, not every one. The sample lists approximately 150,000 clones, roughly 89% seen once, with around 8.3% in the top ten. These data come from a study of blood T cell repertoires in COVID-19. The material sequenced was peripheral blood. This receptor was taken from a woman in her forties or fifties with active or convalescent COVID-19.

CDR3 in amino acids: CASSLQGVQYEQYF. DNA for the CDR3: TGCGCCAGCAGCTTGCAAGGGGTTCAGTACGAGCAGTACTTC. The J gene is TRBJ2-7, the V gene TRBV5-1; possibly TRBD1 for D (5 bases). Trimming removed 1 base from V and 4 bases from J, with 12 bases in between. CDR1 is SGHRS and CDR2 is YFSETQ in the germline V gene. CDR3 length equals 14 residues.